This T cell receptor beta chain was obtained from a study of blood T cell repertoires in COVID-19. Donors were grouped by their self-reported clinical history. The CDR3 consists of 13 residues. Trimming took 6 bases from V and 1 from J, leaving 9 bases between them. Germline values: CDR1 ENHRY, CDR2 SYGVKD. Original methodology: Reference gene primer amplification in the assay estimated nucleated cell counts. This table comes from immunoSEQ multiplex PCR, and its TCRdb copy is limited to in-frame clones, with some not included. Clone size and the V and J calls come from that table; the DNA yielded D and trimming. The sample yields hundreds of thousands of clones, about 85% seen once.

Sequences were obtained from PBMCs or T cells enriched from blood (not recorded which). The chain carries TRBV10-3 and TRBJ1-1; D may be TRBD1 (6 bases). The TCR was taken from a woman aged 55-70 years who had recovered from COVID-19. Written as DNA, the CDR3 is TGTGCCATCAGGAAGACAGGGAACACTGAAGCTTTCTTT. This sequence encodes CAIRKTGNTEAFF.